This T cell receptor (beta chain) was retrieved from a study of PD-L1 blockade in urothelial cancer listed by TCRdb under 2017. About the study as a whole: Every patient began therapy at some point between 2013 and 2015 and was given atezolizumab 1,200 mg intravenously every 3 weeks. About nine tenths of the roughly 30 patients were males with bladder-origin urothelial cancer, and about 60% of the 29 reported a prior smoking history. An ECOG performance status of 0 or 1 was recorded for the patients, and 0 to 3 prior chemotherapy regimens had been received by the patients. Blood samples were analyzed at 3 weeks after treatment start (second dose) and at 6 weeks after treatment start. Blood samples yielded a median of roughly 140,000 T cells and more than 80,000 unique TCRs, with median clonality approximately 0.08. An exploratory multi-omic analysis was conducted of the somatic, immune and clinical correlates of response to PD-L1 blockade with atezolizumab in urothelial cancer. TCR sequencing covered pretreatment tumor samples and matched, serially collected peripheral blood taken before and after atezolizumab treatment. Progression-free survival longer than 6 months counted as durable clinical benefit, and TCR features were additionally tested against both progression-free and overall survival. Whole exome sequencing and RNA sequencing of pretreatment tumors were performed alongside TCR sequencing in the same patients. Ten or so patients reached durable clinical benefit, while about 19 patients did not. Around 29 patients had pretreatment blood TCR-seq, roughly 24 had at least one posttreatment blood collection, and roughly 24 had tumor TCR-seq.

Comment on this clone: Its binding antigen is unknown. There are no base qualities to consult, and no much larger clone falls within one base.

The germline V gene (reference sequence) sets CDR1 to LNHDA and CDR2 to SQIVND. V and J lose 7 bases and 4 bases, and a span of 16 bases separates them. The CDR3 has 14 amino acids, counting the end cysteine and phenylalanine. Only the CDR3 DNA stays, 42 bases, in frame from base 1. General findings and caveats noted by the study authors: A pretreatment peripheral blood TCR clonality below the median was linked to improved progression-free and overall survival. Because the sample size was small (n ≈ 28) and many of the analyses were exploratory, the results are meant to be hypothesis-generating. Greater expansion of tumor-associated TCR clones in peripheral blood 3 weeks after the start of treatment was observed in patients with durable benefit (n of about 20, p = 0.022).

The time point label on this specimen signifies: pretreatment peripheral blood. The cohort comprised nearly 30 patients with locally advanced or metastatic urothelial carcinoma treated at Memorial Sloan Kettering on a trial protocol. Peripheral blood mononuclear cells were collected from each patient pretreatment and during treatment, giving between 1 and 8 total time points per patient. The Qiagen DNeasy Blood extraction kit was used to purify genomic DNA from total PBMCs and tumor samples. PBMCs were collected pretreatment and during treatment, and were isolated and stored as previously described. Each PCR received spiked-in synthetic TCR analog templates so that absolute template abundance could be estimated from read counts. Using the immunoSEQ assay, TCRbeta CDR3 regions were amplified from genomic DNA with bias-controlled V and J gene primers. Sequencing of rearranged TCRbeta segments was performed at approximately 20X coverage. On the authors' methods: Clustering was used to correct sequencing errors, and CDR3s were annotated against IMGT to assign V, D and J genes. Only productive TCRbeta rearrangements were used in downstream analyses, excluding out-of-frame or stop-codon sequences. To compute clonality, Shannon entropy was normalized by the log of the number of unique productive sequences and then subtracted from one. Clones differing between time points or between blood and tumor were identified using Fisher's exact test with Benjamini-Hochberg correction, with an adjusted p below 0.01 applied as the threshold. TCRdb limited this immuneACCESS table to in-frame rearrangements with V and J called. A share of clones is missing; checked studies link under half to unresolved V genes, and the rest is unexplained. That table supplies the V and J calls and clone size; D and trimming were determined from the DNA. This sample lists 40,000 to 60,000 clones; about 86% were detected once. The top ten constitute 3% to 4% of the sample.

The V and J genes are TRBV19 and TRBJ1-1; D gene: possibly TRBD1, on 5 matching bases. Sequencing was performed on PBMCs, taken around atezolizumab (anti-PD-L1) treatment. The receptor was isolated from a man between 65 and 80 years old with urothelial cancer. The DNA is as follows: TGTGCCAGTAATGTGCTGGCCCAGGGCACTGAAGCTTTCTTT. Translated, this gives CASNVLAQGTEAFF.